This TCR beta chain was found in a study of T cell responses to AZD1222 COVID-19 vaccine. TCRdb keeps only in-frame clones here, not all; method: immunoSEQ multiplex PCR. The sample yields 150,000 to 200,000 clones, approximately 93% seen once. The sequence derives from an adult in good health. The source material was peripheral blood, sampled on day 0 of AZD1222 vaccination.

This CDR3 reads CASSYGRGLANTQYF. For the CDR3, the DNA is TGTGCCAGCAGTTACGGGAGAGGACTCGCAAATACGCAGTATTTT. V usage is TRBV6-5 and J usage is TRBJ2-3, with D perhaps matching TRBD2 (5 bases). CDR1 MNHEY and CDR2 SVGAGI come from the germline V gene. This CDR3 spans 15 amino acids. The V end lost 2 bases, the J end lost 7 bases, and 16 bases lay between the germline ends.